One sample yielded the 20 T cell receptor beta chains listed below, sequenced in a study of blood T cell repertoires in COVID-19. This table comes from immunoSEQ multiplex PCR, and its TCRdb copy is limited to in-frame clones, with some not included. The data show around 150,000 clones, about four fifths seen once. Sequences were obtained from PBMCs or T cells enriched from blood (not recorded which). These receptors all come from a woman aged 50 to 60 with acute COVID-19.

This sequence joins TRBV7-2 and TRBJ2-3; D perhaps matches TRBD2 (6 bases). This CDR3 has 16 residues. Germline V gene data show CDR1 as SGHTA and CDR2 as FQGNSA. V lost 4 bases to trimming and J lost 2 bases, with 16 bases between them. The CDR3 coding sequence is TGTGCCAGCAGCTCTAAGGCGGGGAGGTTCACAGATACGCAGTATTTT. It encodes CASSSKAGRFTDTQYF.

The chain recombines TRBV2 with TRBJ1-5; D is uncertain. Per the germline V gene, CDR1 is SNHLY and CDR2 is FYNNEI. The length of the CDR3 is 12 residues. Here the CDR3 DNA reads TGTGCGGAGGGAGAGAACAATCAGCCCCAGCATTTT. Encoded protein: CAEGENNQPQHF.

This clone was seen only once. This chain uses TRBV27 with TRBJ2-5; TRBD2 matches 16 bases. Losses at the gene ends were 6 bases for V and 5 bases for J; bases not matched to a gene: 3. CDR1 MNHEY and CDR2 SMNVEV come from the germline V gene (reference sequence). This CDR3 contains 15 residues. The CDR3: CASRGLAGGEETQYF. The CDR3 region has the DNA TGTGCCAGCAGGGGACTAGCGGGAGGGGAGGAGACCCAGTACTTC.

The chain joins TRBV4-2 to TRBJ2-1; TRBD2 matches 11 bases. The CDR3 consists of 15 residues. Unmatched junction bases numbered 4, after V lost 4 bases and J lost 5 bases. Germline CDR1 LGHNA, CDR2 YNFKEQ. As DNA, the CDR3 is TGTGCCAGCAGCCCCGGGACTAGCGGAAACAATGAGCAGTTCTTC. It yields the protein CASSPGTSGNNEQFF.

This clone has only one observation. V is TRBV19 and J is TRBJ2-7; 11 bases map to TRBD2. Germline CDR1 and CDR2: LNHDA and SQIVND (reference sequence). This CDR3 has 16 residues. V was clipped by 4 bases and J by 8 bases; unmatched bases: 13. CDR3 region: CASSKTRGLAAEKQYF. The CDR3 DNA reads as TGTGCCAGTAGTAAAACAAGGGGACTAGCGGCCGAGAAGCAGTACTTC.

The chain recombines TRBV28 with TRBJ2-2, with 8 positions matching TRBD2. V was clipped by 8 bases and J by 0 bases; unmatched bases: 5. The germline V gene encodes CDR1 MDHEN and CDR2 SYDVKM. The CDR3 covers 15 residues. The CDR3 is CASSEAGANTGELFF. The CDR3 nucleotides are TGTGCCAGCTCGGAAGCGGGGGCGAACACCGGGGAGCTGTTTTTT.

This chain joins TRBV6-5 and TRBJ2-1; TRBD2 agrees at 11 bases. J lost 7 bases, V lost 6 bases, and 8 bases had no gene match. Germline V gives CDR1 MNHEY, CDR2 SVGAGI. The CDR3 has 15 residues. CDR3: CASRPSPSGGNEQFF. CDR3 nucleotide sequence: TGTGCCAGCAGACCTAGTCCTAGCGGGGGGAATGAGCAGTTCTTC.

This rearrangement joins TRBV7-9 to TRBJ2-1; D remains unclear. This CDR3 has 12 amino acids. Trimming shortened V by 2 bases and J by 9 bases, and 8 bases separated the two germline ends. Germline loops: CDR1 SEHNR, CDR2 FQNEAQ (reference sequence). The CDR3 region has the DNA TGTGCCAGCAGCTTACCTAGTAGTGAGCAGTTCTTC. Encoded protein: CASSLPSSEQFF.

V is TRBV19 and J is TRBJ2-5; TRBD2 matches at 9 bases. This CDR3 is built from 15 residues. The V and J ends lost 3 bases and 5 bases, in that order; junction bases with no gene match: 7. Germline V gene data show CDR1 as LNHDA and CDR2 as SQIVND (reference sequence). Here the CDR3 DNA reads TGTGCCAGTAGTATCGGAGCGGGAGGCGGGGAGACCCAGTACTTC. It translates to CASSIGAGGGETQYF.

The rearrangement joins TRBV9 to TRBJ2-2; TRBD1 aligns across 9 bases. This CDR3 is 16 amino acids long. CDR1 and CDR2 (germline): SGDLS, YYNGEE. V gave up 2 bases and J gave up 3 bases; unmatched junction bases: 5. The CDR3 bases are TGTGCCAGCAGCGTCCGGGACAGGGTGGACACCGGGGAGCTGTTTTTT. Protein product: CASSVRDRVDTGELFF.

The chain combines TRBV7-9 with TRBJ2-3; the match to TRBD2 covers 9 bases. Trimming at V came to 7 bases and at J to 0 bases, leaving 5 bases not matched to a gene. The CDR3 consists of 15 residues. CDR1 SEHNR and CDR2 FQNEAQ come from the germline V gene (reference sequence). The CDR3 DNA sequence: TGTGCCAGCACGAAGCGGGAGGCGAGCACAGATACGCAGTATTTT. This encodes CASTKREASTDTQYF.

This clone appeared a few times. J is TRBJ2-7 and V is TRBV14, with D unclear. V shed 0 bases and J shed 6 bases, with 12 bases lying between them. The CDR3 spans 14 residues. Per germline, CDR1 SGHDN and CDR2 FVKESK. CDR3 DNA: TGTGCCAGCAGCCAAGAACAGTGGGCCAGCGAGCAGTACTTC. Translation: CASSQEQWASEQYF.

The chain couples TRBV11-3 to TRBJ1-3; the D is unclear. The CDR3 sequence is 16 residues long. Trimming removed 2 bases from V and 0 bases from J, with 11 bases in between. The germline V gene has CDR1 SGHNT and CDR2 YENEEA. The CDR3 region has the DNA TGTGCCAGCAGCTTAATTGTATCCAGCTCTGGAAACACCATATATTTT. As protein: CASSLIVSSSGNTIYF.

V is TRBV19 and J is TRBJ1-1; 10 bases align to TRBD1. J gave up 4 bases and V 4 bases, and 9 bases lay outside the gene matches. CDR3 size: 16 residues. Per the germline V gene, CDR1 is LNHDA and CDR2 is SQIVND (reference sequence). In DNA, the CDR3 is TGTGCCAGTAGTAGGAATCCGGGACAGGGGATCACTGAAGCTTTCTTT. This translates into CASSRNPGQGITEAFF.

This clone was observed a handful of times. The chain uses TRBV2 and TRBJ1-4; 8 bases fit TRBD1. Germline trimming cut 6 bases from V and 12 bases from J; bases unmatched to any gene: 6. The CDR3 spans 12 residues. Germline lookup yields CDR1 SNHLY and CDR2 FYNNEI. CDR3: CASRVQGGQLFF. Written as DNA, the CDR3 is TGTGCCAGCAGGGTACAGGGGGGCCAACTGTTTTTT.

This clone came up a few times. This chain links TRBV5-1 with TRBJ1-1; D gene ambiguous. V was pared by 0 bases and J by 0 bases, with 9 bases between. Germline loops: CDR1 SGHRS, CDR2 YFSETQ. This CDR3 has 15 amino acids. CDR3 DNA: TGCGCCAGCAGCTTGGTAGCGGAAATGAACACTGAAGCTTTCTTT. Protein: CASSLVAEMNTEAFF.

This chain uses TRBV7-9 with TRBJ1-1; D not resolved. The CDR3 is 14 amino acids. The V end lost 1 base, the J end lost 2 bases, and 8 bases lay between the germline ends. Germline CDR1 is SEHNR and CDR2 is FQNEAQ (reference sequence). CDR3 in DNA: TGTGCCAGCAGCTTAGTCCAGATCAACACTGAAGCTTTCTTT. It encodes CASSLVQINTEAFF.

This clone has just a few counts. The rearrangement joins TRBV12-5 to TRBJ1-1, with a weak D call TRBD1 (5 bases). Germline V gives CDR1 LGHNT, CDR2 FRNRAP. The germline V and J ends were trimmed by 1 base and 5 bases, with 14 bases remaining between them. There are 15 residues in the CDR3. CDR3 nucleotide sequence: TGTGCTAGTGGTTTGGAAATAGGGGTGGGGACTGAAGCTTTCTTT. Protein product: CASGLEIGVGTEAFF.

The chain carries TRBV30 and TRBJ1-4, with D unresolved. The CDR3 loop spans 15 amino acids. V lost 2 bases and J 3 bases, leaving 13 bases between the germline ends. In germline, CDR1 is GTSNPN, CDR2 SVGIG (reference sequence). CDR3 sequence (DNA): TGTGCCTGGAGTACTGACCCCGGGGCTAATGAAAAACTGTTTTTT. This encodes CAWSTDPGANEKLFF.

The chain recombines TRBV7-9 with TRBJ1-4, with D maybe TRBD1 (5 bases). The CDR3 runs to 14 residues. CDR1 is SEHNR, CDR2 FQNEAQ, per germline (reference sequence). V lost 1 base and J lost 7, with 10 bases in between. CDR3: CASSLGRTSEKLFF. CDR3 nucleotides: TGTGCCAGCAGCTTAGGTCGGACATCTGAAAAACTGTTTTTT. Full variable domain (rest looked up from reference TRBV7-9 and TRBJ1-4): DTGVSQNPRHKITKRGQNVTFRCDPISEHNRLYWYRQTLGQGPEFLTYFQNEAQLEKSRLLSDRFSAERPKGSFSTLEIQRTEQGDSAMYLCASSLGRTSEKLFFGSGTQLSVL.